This passage covers 18 T cell receptor beta chains from one sample sequenced in a study of CD8+ T cells in alopecia areata. Treatment in this sample: oral pan-JAK inhibitor, 5-10 mg twice daily. Extraction and reverse transcription of RNA yielded cDNA as the sequencing template. Profiled with immunoSEQ multiplex PCR; TCRdb holds only in-frame clones, not every one. The sample includes tens of thousands of clones, under 70% of them seen just once. The starting material was CD8+ T cells sorted from blood, obtained at week 4, from a patient treated with tofacitinib. The receptors stem from a human donor with alopecia areata.

The chain links TRBV30 to TRBJ1-5; a possible D gene is TRBD1 (6 bases). The CDR3 covers 14 residues. The V gene lost 2 bases and the J gene lost 5 bases, with 13 bases spanning the gap. The germline CDR1 and CDR2 sequences are GTSNPN and SVGIG (reference sequence). The CDR3 bases are TGTGCCTGGAGTAGGGCAGGGGAGGATCAGCCCCAGCATTTT. Amino acid sequence: CAWSRAGEDQPQHF.

The rearrangement uses TRBV11-3 and TRBJ2-1; D is perhaps TRBD2 (6 bases). Germline V gives CDR1 SGHNT, CDR2 YENEEA. This CDR3 contains 18 residues. Trimming pared 5 bases from V and 6 bases from J, leaving 26 bases between. The CDR3 DNA follows: TGTGCCAGCAGCCACAACCTCCTGGAGGCCGGGGGAAGCAATGAGCAGTTCTTC. Encoded protein: CASSHNLLEAGGSNEQFF.

The V and J genes are TRBV7-2 and TRBJ1-5; D gene ambiguous. V lost 5 bases to trimming and J lost 3 bases, with 11 bases between them. Germline V CDR1 and CDR2: SGHTA, FQGNSA. The CDR3 extends over 14 amino acids. In DNA, the CDR3 is TGTGCCAGCAGCGAAGGACGGATCAATCAGCCCCAGCATTTT. Its translation is CASSEGRINQPQHF.

In this sample, this clone turned up a few times. The J gene is TRBJ1-1, the V gene TRBV29-1, with D perhaps TRBD1 (5 bases). The CDR3 runs to 12 residues. Germline V lookup: CDR1 SQVTM, CDR2 ANQGSEA. The V and J ends lost 6 bases and 4 bases respectively, with 12 bases between them. DNA for the CDR3: TGCAGCGTGTCAGCCGGGGGCACTGAAGCTTTCTTT. Translating it yields CSVSAGGTEAFF.

The sample holds a few counts of this clone. The chain recombines TRBV19 with TRBJ1-2; D is undetermined. Looked up from germline, CDR1 is LNHDA and CDR2 is SQIVND (reference sequence). The CDR3 has 12 amino acids. V lost 3 bases and J 5 bases, leaving 7 bases between the germline ends. In DNA form, the CDR3 reads TGTGCCAGTAGTATCGAAGGGTATGGCTACACCTTC. It specifies CASSIEGYGYTF.

The CDR3 DNA follows: TGTGCCTGGAGTGTGCTGAGCGGCGAAGATACGCAGTATTTT. Amino acid sequence: CAWSVLSGEDTQYF. The gene calls are TRBV30 and TRBJ2-3, with D maybe TRBD2 (5 bases). Trimming pared 0 bases from V and 5 bases from J, leaving 12 bases between. The CDR3 totals 14 residues. The germline gives CDR1 GTSNPN, CDR2 SVGIG (reference sequence).

This chain connects TRBV29-1 to TRBJ1-2, with TRBD1 matching 7 bases. Germline trimming cut 7 bases from V and 3 bases from J; bases unmatched to any gene: 2. Germline V CDR1 and CDR2: SQVTM, ANQGSEA. The CDR3 sequence is 11 residues long. CDR3 amino acids: CSDTGDYGYTF. The DNA for the CDR3 is TGCAGCGATACAGGGGACTATGGCTACACCTTC.

The CDR3 loop is CASSYSNRVGEQFF. The DNA for the CDR3 is TGTGCCAGCAGTTACTCGAACAGGGTCGGTGAGCAGTTCTTC. The V call is TRBV6-6, the J call TRBJ2-1; weak D call: TRBD1 (6 bases). Trimming removed 0 bases at V and 9 bases at J, with 12 bases between. In germline, CDR1 is MNHNY, CDR2 SVGAGI (reference sequence). The CDR3 consists of 14 residues.

J is TRBJ2-7 and V is TRBV15; 7 bases line up with TRBD2. This CDR3 region has 14 residues. Losses at the gene ends were 6 bases for V and 3 bases for J; bases not matched to a gene: 8. CDR1 and CDR2 from the germline V gene are LNHNV and YYDKDF (reference sequence). The CDR3 here is CATSMGGEYYEQYF. CDR3 sequence (DNA): TGTGCCACCAGTATGGGGGGGGAATACTACGAGCAGTACTTC.

The chain recombines TRBV27 with TRBJ2-1; D not resolved. The V gene's germline CDR1 is MNHEY and CDR2 SMNVEV (reference sequence). The V end lost 0 bases, the J end lost 0 bases, and 9 bases lay between the germline ends. There are 16 residues in the CDR3. The CDR3: CASSLSSGYSYNEQFF. Written as DNA, the CDR3 is TGTGCCAGCAGTTTATCGTCAGGATACTCCTACAATGAGCAGTTCTTC.

This clone was counted between two and nine times. The CDR3 sequence is CASSPQASSNEQFF. The CDR3 region has the DNA TGCGCCAGCAGCCCGCAGGCCTCCAGCAATGAGCAGTTCTTC. The chain couples TRBV10-2 to TRBJ2-1, with unresolved D. V was cut by 6 bases and J by 6 bases, with 15 bases left in between. The CDR3 totals 14 residues. Germline assignment: CDR1 WSHSY and CDR2 SAAADI.

V and J are TRBV6-5 and TRBJ2-2; unclear D gene. The V gene lost 0 bases and the J gene lost 2 bases, with 4 bases spanning the gap. CDR1 is MNHEY, CDR2 SVGAGI, per germline. The CDR3 covers 14 residues. The CDR3 reads CASSYSDNTGELFF. The CDR3 DNA reads as TGTGCCAGCAGTTACTCGGACAACACCGGGGAGCTGTTTTTT.

This chain connects TRBV25-1 to TRBJ2-7; D could derive from TRBD1 or TRBD2 (5 bases each). Germline V lookup: CDR1 MGHDK, CDR2 SYGVNS. Trimming took off 2 bases at V and 3 bases at J, with 5 bases between the two ends. The CDR3 totals 12 residues. In nucleotides, the CDR3 is TGTGCCAGCAGTGAAGGGGGCTACGAGCAGTACTTC. It specifies CASSEGGYEQYF.

A few counts support this clone. The chain uses TRBV30 and TRBJ1-2; a weak D match, TRBD1 (5 bases). The CDR3 runs to 14 residues. The germline CDR1 and CDR2 sequences are GTSNPN and SVGIG (reference sequence). V was clipped by 3 bases and J by 11 bases, with 22 bases between them. In DNA form, the CDR3 reads TGTGCCTGGAGCCGCTCGAGGGCAGGGATTGGGTACACCTTC. Its translation: CAWSRSRAGIGYTF.

The sample holds one count of this clone. The V call is TRBV5-6, the J call TRBJ2-5; 8 bases are shared with TRBD1. CDR3 length equals 15 residues. Per germline, CDR1 SGHDT and CDR2 YYEEEE. Unmatched junction bases numbered 5, after V lost 4 bases and J lost 0 bases. In DNA form, the CDR3 reads TGTGCCAGCAGCCCGGACAGGGTGTACCAAGAGACCCAGTACTTC. Its translation: CASSPDRVYQETQYF. Full variable domain (remainder filled in from reference TRBV5-6 and TRBJ2-5): DAGVTQSPTHLIKTRGQQVTLRCSPKSGHDTVSWYQQALGQGPQFIFQYYEEEERQRGNFPDRFSGHQFPNYSSELNVNALLLGDSALYLCASSPDRVYQETQYFGPGTRLLVL.

V and J are TRBV7-2 and TRBJ2-2, with unresolved D. The V gene's germline CDR1 is SGHTA and CDR2 FQGNSA. Trimming left V 0 bases short and J 5 bases short, with 1 base between. The CDR3 has 12 residues. The CDR3 coding sequence is TGTGCCAGCAGCTTAGCAACCGGGGAGCTGTTTTTT. Amino acid sequence: CASSLATGELFF. The variable domain in full, completed from reference TRBV7-2 and TRBJ2-2, reads GAGVSQSPSNKVTEKGKDVELRCDPISGHTALYWYRQSLGQGLEFLIYFQGNSAPDKSGLPSDRFSAERTGGSVSTLTIQRTQQEDSAVYLCASSLATGELFFGEGSRLTVL.

Notes on this clone: Within the sample, other DNA sequences also encode this same CDR3. The chain couples TRBV4-3 to TRBJ1-2; D unresolved. V was shortened by 0 bases and J by 4 bases, with 12 bases between the two germline ends. The CDR3 is 15 amino acids. Looked up from germline, CDR1 is LGHNA and CDR2 is YSLEER. CDR3 DNA sequence: TGCGCCAGCAGCCAAGATGGTACGGGCAGCTATGGCTACACCTTC. The encoded protein is CASSQDGTGSYGYTF.

This clone was seen more than once but under ten times. The chain couples TRBV5-6 to TRBJ2-1; TRBD1 might be the D (5 bases). Germline loops: CDR1 SGHDT, CDR2 YYEEEE. The CDR3 contains 17 residues. V was cut by 0 bases and J by 0 bases, with 13 bases left in between. The CDR3 reads CASSLEGQTSSYNEQFF. CDR3 sequence (DNA): TGTGCCAGCAGCTTGGAGGGGCAGACAAGCTCCTACAATGAGCAGTTCTTC.